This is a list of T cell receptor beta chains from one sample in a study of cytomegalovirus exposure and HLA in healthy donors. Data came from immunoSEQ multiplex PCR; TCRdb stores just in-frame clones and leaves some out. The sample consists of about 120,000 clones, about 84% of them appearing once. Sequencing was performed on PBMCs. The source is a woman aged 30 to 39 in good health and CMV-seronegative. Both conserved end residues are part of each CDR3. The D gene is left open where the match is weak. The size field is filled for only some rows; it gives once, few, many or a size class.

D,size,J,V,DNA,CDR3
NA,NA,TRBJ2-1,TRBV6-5,TGTGCCAGCAGGCTACTCTCCTACAATGAGCAGTTCTTC,CASRLLSYNEQFF
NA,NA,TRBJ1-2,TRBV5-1,TGCGCCAGCAGCTCGGGAGCCACGGACTATGGCTACACCTTC,CASSSGATDYGYTF
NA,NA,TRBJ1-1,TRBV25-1,TGTGCCAGCAGTGAATATAAAGGGGTGAACACTGAAGCTTTCTTT,CASSEYKGVNTEAFF
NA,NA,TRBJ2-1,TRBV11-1,TGTGCCAGCAGCTTAAGGGTTGCCTGGGAGCGTTCCTACAATGAGCAGTTCTTC,CASSLRVAWERSYNEQFF
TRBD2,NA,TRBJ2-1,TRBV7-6,TGTGCCAGCAGCTTATTTGCGGGGGGGCCCGGTGAGCAGTTCTTC,CASSLFAGGPGEQFF
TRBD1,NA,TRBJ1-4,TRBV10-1,TGCGCCAGCAGCGAACAGGGGGCGCTGGAAAAACTGTTTTTT,CASSEQGALEKLFF
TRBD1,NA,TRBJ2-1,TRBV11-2,TGTGCCAGCAGCTTAGAGGCCACGGGACAGACTAACAATGAGCAGTTCTTC,CASSLEATGQTNNEQFF
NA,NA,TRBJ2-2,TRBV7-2,TGTGCCAGCAGCGCCCCGCGGCGAGCGAACACCGGGGAGCTGTTTTTT,CASSAPRRANTGELFF
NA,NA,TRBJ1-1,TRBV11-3,TGTGCCAGCAGCTTAGCCCTACCTCTGGGCATGAACACTGAAGCTTTCTTT,CASSLALPLGMNTEAFF
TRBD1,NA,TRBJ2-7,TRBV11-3,TGTGCCAGCAGCTTAATTCTCGGGACAGGGACGGGCTACGAGCAGTACTTC,CASSLILGTGTGYEQYF
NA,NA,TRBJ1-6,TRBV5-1,TGCGCCAGCAGCTTGTCACAGGTCTATAATTCACCCCTCCACTTT,CASSLSQVYNSPLHF
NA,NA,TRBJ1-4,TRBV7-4,TGTGCCAGCAGCTTGGCAGCAACTAATGAAAAACTGTTTTTT,CASSLAATNEKLFF
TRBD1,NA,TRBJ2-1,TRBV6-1,TGTGCCAGCAGTGATGGGACAGGGGGATGGAATGAGCAGTTCTTC,CASSDGTGGWNEQFF
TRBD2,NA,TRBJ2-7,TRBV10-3,TGTGCCATCAGCCGGGGGGGCTACGAGCAGTACTTC,CAISRGGYEQYF
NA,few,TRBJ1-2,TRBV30,TGTGCCTGTCACCGGGAAGGCTACACCTTC,CACHREGYTF
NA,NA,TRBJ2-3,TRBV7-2,TGTGCCAGCAGCACTGCGCGGGGCAGAACAGATACGCAGTATTTT,CASSTARGRTDTQYF
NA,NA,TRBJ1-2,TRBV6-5,TGTGCCAGCAGTTACTCGTTAGGGGGCTATGGCTACACCTTC,CASSYSLGGYGYTF
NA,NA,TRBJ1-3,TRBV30,TGTGCCTGGAGTGACCCTCGTGGGGGGGCAGGAAACACCATATATTTT,CAWSDPRGGAGNTIYF
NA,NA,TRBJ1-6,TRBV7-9,TGTGCCAGCAGTTCCCAGGGAGGTCCACCCCTCCACTTT,CASSSQGGPPLHF
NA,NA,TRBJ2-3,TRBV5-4,TGTGCCAGCAGCTTGCCGGGACTGGGCACAGATACGCAGTATTTT,CASSLPGLGTDTQYF
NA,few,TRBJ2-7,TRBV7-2,TGTGCCAGCAGCTTGGAGCCCTACGAGCAGTACTTC,CASSLEPYEQYF
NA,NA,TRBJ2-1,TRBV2,TGTGCCAGCACGGGACGGGGAGGCTCCTACAATGAGCAGTTCTTC,CASTGRGGSYNEQFF
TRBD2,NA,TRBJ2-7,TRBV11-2,TGTGCCAGCAGCTCCCTAGCGGGGGCCTCCTACGAGCAGTACTTC,CASSSLAGASYEQYF
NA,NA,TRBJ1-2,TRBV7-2,TGTGCCAGCAGCCCCCGAAGGGGGTGGGGGGGCCATGGCTACACCTTC,CASSPRRGWGGHGYTF
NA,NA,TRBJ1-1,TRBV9,TGTGCCAGCAGCACCGCGCAGAACACTGAAGCTTTCTTT,CASSTAQNTEAFF
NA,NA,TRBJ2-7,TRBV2,TGTGCCAGCAGTCCAACGGGTCTGAGCTCCTACGAGCAGTACTTC,CASSPTGLSSYEQYF
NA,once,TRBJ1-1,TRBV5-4,TGTGCCAGCAGCTTGGGGGCGGGGACTGAAGCTTTCTTT,CASSLGAGTEAFF
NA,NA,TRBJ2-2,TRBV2,TGTGCCAGCAGCGAACGCAGGGTGATTAGGGGGGAGCTGTTTTTT,CASSERRVIRGELFF
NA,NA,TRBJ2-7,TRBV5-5,TGTGCCAGCAGCCCACGGGACTCTGGCTACGAGCAGTACTTC,CASSPRDSGYEQYF
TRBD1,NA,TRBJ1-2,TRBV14,TGTGCCAGCAGCCAGGCCGGGACAGTCGGTACTTCTGGCTACACCTTC,CASSQAGTVGTSGYTF
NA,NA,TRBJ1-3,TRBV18,TGTGCCAGCTCACTAAGCCAGGGGCCATCTGGAAACACCATATATTTT,CASSLSQGPSGNTIYF